This record looks at one T cell receptor (beta chain) sequence and its context. Its antigen is currently not known. No quality values exist for individual bases; no much larger clone is one base distant. cDNA was synthesized by template-switch 5'RACE using a primer with a 10-nucleotide random unique molecular identifier that tagged each TCR transcript. Every sequencing run yielded over 190 million TCR-beta sequences covering 15-18 subjects. The RNeasy kit was used for extraction of total RNA. The KAPA Real-time Library Amplification kit was used to amplify TCR-beta VDJ regions with primers targeting the TCR constant region and the 5'RACE anchor. Sample indexes and Illumina adaptors were added in a first PCR, after which library yield was increased in a second PCR. After Ampure bead purification, the roughly 650 bp TCR product was size-selected on a 2% E-gel SizeSelection system. Before pooling, library quality was assessed on a Bioanalyzer, concentration was determined with Qubit, and library quantification was performed with the Kapa Library Quantification kit. Paired-end 2 x 150 bp sequencing of the libraries was performed on an Illumina HiSeq 2500. To increase sequence diversity, roughly 24-31% phiX was spiked into each library pool. Under the source paper's analysis protocol: The UMI-based MiGEC pipeline processed quality-filtered reads and removed over 75% of raw TCR sequences during error correction. VDJ genes were aligned to IMGT germline references, and each clonotype was defined by a unique CDR3 amino acid sequence together with V-J genes. Clonal expansion, Shannon diversity and CDR3 relatedness (CalcPairwiseDistances, ClusterSamples) were evaluated with VDJtools, and phylogenetic trees were built with CLCbio workbench. Using coefficient-of-variation modelling across technical triplicates, the study counted a clone as expanded if it had at least 8 unique UMIs. Using fastp trimming at Q25 and MiXCR clonotype assembly, TCRdb reanalyzed the public sequencing data and kept in-frame beta chains. A single entry per CDR3 protein holds the most common genes and DNA from its merged rows. The authors' filters were not applied to this entry. Recorded for this sample are approximately 80,000 distinct CDR3 sequences; 5.5% to 6.5% of them occurred a single time. Over 6.5% of the sample comes from the top ten.

These data are taken from a study of neurological immune-mediated disorders (dated by TCRdb to the late 2010s). As for the study more broadly: Among the 35 or so multiple sclerosis patients, approximately 30 had relapsing-remitting MS and 3 had secondary progressive MS. The cohort included roughly 71 subjects: around 15 with HAM/TSP, about 35 with multiple sclerosis, and 20 healthy controls. The 106 TCR-beta libraries covered PBMC samples along with longitudinal samples, technical triplicates, and paired sorted CD4+ and CD8+ T-cell subsets. The study compared peripheral blood TCR-beta repertoires of HTLV-I-associated myelopathy (HAM/TSP) patients, multiple sclerosis patients and healthy controls using UMI-based sequencing. Each longitudinal HAM/TSP and healthy donor was sampled at 3 time-points spaced at about 3-40 month intervals. Points the paper makes about the study in general: TCR clonal expansion was highest in HAM/TSP patients and lowest in MS patients, with MS patients falling below even healthy controls. In a phylogenetic analysis, the repertoires of 18 out of 34 MS patients fell into a single cluster of related CDR3 sequences, pointing to a possible signature at the repertoire level. The MS cluster was not associated with any clinical or MRI features, and the authors stated that larger cohorts are needed. No identical CDR3 amino acid sequences were found to be shared among expanded clones across subjects, suggesting that TCR-beta repertoires were private in all groups.

According to the study, the label for this sample's time point signals: longitudinal time-point 2. For the unsorted PBMC libraries, 2 million PBMCs were stored in RNAlater at -80 degrees C until RNA extraction and were used to generate the libraries. The multiple sclerosis patients were enrolled in a US clinical protocol that used magnetic resonance imaging to evaluate disease progression. Peripheral blood underwent Ficoll-Hypaque density gradient centrifugation to isolate PBMCs, which were then cryopreserved in liquid nitrogen. The TCR comes from a woman aged 60-70 years with multiple sclerosis. Material: PBMCs.

The CDR3 sequence is CSAKGSPGEQYF. The nucleotide sequence reads as follows: TGCAGTGCTAAAGGGAGCCCCGGGGAGCAGTACTTC. This sequence uses TRBV20-1 and TRBJ2-7, and TRBD2 may be the D gene, going by 5 matching bases. The CDR3 covers 12 residues, taking in both the cysteine and the phenylalanine. Only the CDR3 part of the read is kept: 36 bases, read in frame from the first base. The trim is 4 bases for V and 7 bases for J, with a gap of 14 bases between the germline ends. From the germline V gene (reference sequence), CDR1 is DFQATT and CDR2 is SNEGSKA.